This paragraph reports one T cell receptor beta chain. V was pared by 5 bases and J by 7 bases, with 7 bases of the junction left unmatched. CDR1 is GTSNPN, CDR2 SVGIG, per germline (reference sequence). The CDR3 runs to 12 residues. The repertoire was sequenced with immunoSEQ multiplex PCR; TCRdb's copy has only in-frame clones and lacks some. The sample shows some 150,000 clones, 80% of them seen only once. The sample originates from a study of blood T cell repertoires in COVID-19. Background on the study: The study drew acute and convalescent COVID-19 samples from the United States, Italy and Spain.

The TCR comes from a man aged 55 to 70 with acute or convalescent COVID-19. The rearrangement links TRBV30 to TRBJ2-7, with TRBD2 matching 8 bases. Sequencing was done on a sample of peripheral blood. CDR3 region: CAWGRIAGEQYF. CDR3 sequence (DNA): TGTGCCTGGGGGCGGATAGCGGGAGAGCAGTACTTC.